Presented here are 20 T cell receptor beta chains from one specimen sequenced in a study of blood T cell repertoires in COVID-19. Sequencing used immunoSEQ multiplex PCR; TCRdb keeps in-frame clones, though not all of them. In the table there are about 260,000 clones, 88% of which are singletons. The sample comprised PBMCs or T cells enriched from blood (not recorded which). The receptors shown here come from a woman between 45 and 60 years old who had recovered from COVID-19.

The chain links TRBV7-6 to TRBJ2-5, with 12 bases that match TRBD2. Germline V gene lookup returns CDR1 SGHVS and CDR2 FNYEAQ. With 2 bases clipped from V and 4 bases from J, the junction kept 5 bases outside the gene matches. The CDR3 runs 16 residues. CDR3 in DNA: TGTGCCAGCAGCTTACTGACTAGCGGGAGTAGAGAGACCCAGTACTTC. This encodes CASSLLTSGSRETQYF.

The sample holds one count of this clone. The chain combines TRBV10-1 with TRBJ2-1; TRBD2 aligns across 7 bases. The trim removed 4 bases at V and 9 bases at J, leaving 12 bases unmatched. This CDR3 is built from 15 residues. Germline V lookup: CDR1 WNHNN, CDR2 SYGVQD (reference sequence). The DNA for the CDR3 is TGCGCCAGCAGTGTTACTAGCGCCCAAGCGGGTGAGCAGTTCTTC. As protein: CASSVTSAQAGEQFF.

The gene calls are TRBV30 and TRBJ1-1, with D unclear. The CDR3 is 13 residues long. CDR1 and CDR2 (germline): GTSNPN, SVGIG (reference sequence). Trimming shortened V by 4 bases and J by 1 base, and 10 bases separated the two germline ends. The CDR3 nucleotides read TGTGCCTGGAAGGTCAGCGGGAACACTGAAGCTTTCTTT. Translated, it gives CAWKVSGNTEAFF.

The chain couples TRBV19 to TRBJ2-1, with 10 bases aligning to TRBD2. This CDR3 has 16 amino acids. Germline trimming cut 6 bases from V and 1 base from J; bases unmatched to any gene: 6. CDR1 LNHDA and CDR2 SQIVND come from the germline V gene (reference sequence). CDR3 coding DNA: TGTGCCAGTAGCCATCTAGCGGGAGCTTCCTACAATGAGCAGTTCTTC. Translated, it gives CASSHLAGASYNEQFF.

The chain combines TRBV7-2 with TRBJ2-1, with 11 bases identical to TRBD2. The ends lost 2 bases at V and 9 bases at J; junction bases unmatched: 12. CDR1 is SGHTA, CDR2 FQGNSA, per germline. The CDR3 sequence is 17 residues long. The CDR3 loop reads CASSLSLAGGGSSEQFF. The DNA of the CDR3 is TGTGCCAGCAGCTTATCCCTAGCGGGAGGTGGTTCGAGTGAGCAGTTCTTC.

The V call is TRBV7-9, the J call TRBJ2-7; 12 nucleotides agree with TRBD2. V lost 5 bases to trimming and J lost 3 bases; unmatched junction nucleotides: 14. CDR1 and CDR2 (germline): SEHNR, FQNEAQ (reference sequence). This CDR3 is 18 amino acids long. The chain's CDR3 is CASSDGTSGFTGGYEQYF. The CDR3, as DNA: TGTGCCAGCAGCGACGGGACTAGCGGGTTTACTGGGGGCTACGAGCAGTACTTC.

V usage is TRBV2 and J usage is TRBJ2-1, with TRBD2 matching 7 bases. Germline CDR1 reads SNHLY; CDR2 reads FYNNEI. The CDR3 spans 16 residues. J gave up 1 base and V 8 bases, and 11 bases lay outside the gene matches. The CDR3 loop reads CASLGYGGSSYNEQFF. CDR3 nucleotide sequence: TGTGCCAGCTTGGGGTACGGCGGGAGTTCCTACAATGAGCAGTTCTTC. The variable domain in full, completed from reference TRBV2 and TRBJ2-1, reads EPEVTQTPSHQVTQMGQEVILRCVPISNHLYFYWYRQILGQKVEFLVSFYNNEISEKSEIFDDQFSVERPDGSNFTLKIRSTKLEDSAMYFCASLGYGGSSYNEQFFGPGTRLTVL.

CDR3: CASSLFRAGYGYTF. The CDR3, as DNA: TGTGCCAGCAGCTTGTTCAGGGCGGGGTATGGCTACACCTTC. The V call is TRBV5-6, the J call TRBJ1-2; D is perhaps TRBD1 (5 bases). The length of the CDR3 is 14 residues. Deletions cut 1 base from V and 5 bases from J, with 12 bases between. Germline lookup yields CDR1 SGHDT and CDR2 YYEEEE.

The genes are TRBV4-3 and TRBJ1-4; 8 nucleotides line up with TRBD1. Trimming removed 4 bases from V and 0 bases from J; junction bases left unmatched: 4. In germline, CDR1 is LGHNA, CDR2 YSLEER. The CDR3 loop spans 16 amino acids. The CDR3 DNA reads TGCGCCAGCAGCCCTGGACAGGGCACAACTAATGAAAAACTGTTTTTT. Residues: CASSPGQGTTNEKLFF.

The chain uses TRBV5-4 and TRBJ2-5, with D perhaps TRBD2 (7 bases). The germline V gene has CDR1 SGHNT and CDR2 YYREEE (reference sequence). The V end was cut by 0 bases, the J end by 5 bases, with 14 bases between. The CDR3 contains 15 residues. This CDR3 reads CASSLEGRGGETQYF. DNA for the CDR3: TGTGCCAGCAGCTTGGAAGGCAGGGGAGGGGAGACCCAGTACTTC.

This clone was recorded once. The chain carries TRBV2 and TRBJ2-3; D remains unclear. The CDR3 is 12 amino acids. Per the germline V gene, CDR1 is SNHLY and CDR2 is FYNNEI. V was cut by 9 bases and J by 4 bases, with 11 bases left in between. CDR3 sequence reads: CASASNADTQYF. Written as DNA, the CDR3 is TGTGCCAGTGCTAGTAACGCAGATACGCAGTATTTT.

The chain joins TRBV7-9 to TRBJ2-7; the match to TRBD1 covers 7 bases. J was trimmed by 3 bases and V by 3 bases; bases with no gene match: 8. Germline lookup yields CDR1 SEHNR and CDR2 FQNEAQ (reference sequence). The CDR3 length is 15 residues. DNA for the CDR3: TGTGCCAGCAGCTTGAGGCAGGGGGTTGTCTACGAGCAGTACTTC. Its protein is CASSLRQGVVYEQYF.

J is TRBJ2-7 and V is TRBV15; 7 bases are shared with TRBD2. The CDR3 is 14 amino acids. Germline trimming cut 5 bases from V and 6 bases from J; bases unmatched to any gene: 10. CDR1 is LNHNV, CDR2 YYDKDF, per germline (reference sequence). CDR3 sequence: CATSLAVPPGEQYF. CDR3 coding DNA: TGTGCCACCAGCCTAGCGGTTCCCCCGGGCGAGCAGTACTTC.

This clone was recorded only once. The chain uses TRBV23-1 and TRBJ2-7; TRBD1 matches 8 bases. TRBV23-1 counts as an open reading frame of uncertain function. The CDR3 spans 16 residues. Unmatched junction bases numbered 13, after V lost 3 bases and J lost 6 bases. The CDR3 reads CASSHLRGQGTCEQYF. The CDR3 DNA follows: TGCGCCAGCAGTCACCTGCGAGGACAGGGTACCTGCGAGCAGTACTTC.

The CDR3 protein is CASSAGSGSNYEQYF. As DNA, the CDR3 is TGTGCCAGCAGCGCCGGTAGCGGGAGTAATTACGAGCAGTACTTC. V gene TRBV7-2 combines with J gene TRBJ2-7, with TRBD2 matching 9 bases. The germline V gene encodes CDR1 SGHTA and CDR2 FQGNSA. The CDR3 has 15 amino acids. J gave up 4 bases and V 5 bases, and 9 bases lay outside the gene matches.

V usage is TRBV10-3 and J usage is TRBJ2-1; D ambiguous. V was cut by 5 bases and J by 9 bases, with 8 bases left in between. The CDR3 sequence is 11 residues long. Per the germline V gene, CDR1 is ENHRY and CDR2 is SYGVKD. The CDR3, as DNA: TGTGCCATCAGTAGCATGAGTGAGCAGTTCTTC. Translation: CAISSMSEQFF.

V is TRBV28 and J is TRBJ2-1; 8 nucleotides align to TRBD2. Germline assignment: CDR1 MDHEN and CDR2 SYDVKM. V shed 3 bases, J shed 4 bases, and the junction held 11 bases outside the gene matches. This CDR3 comprises 17 residues. The CDR3 region is CASSFWAGGGVYNEQFF. The CDR3 DNA reads TGTGCCAGCAGTTTTTGGGCGGGAGGAGGTGTGTACAATGAGCAGTTCTTC.

This rearrangement joins TRBV6-1 to TRBJ1-2; TRBD1 might be the D (6 bases). Trimming took 2 bases from V and 5 from J, leaving 12 bases between them. The CDR3 extends over 14 amino acids. The V gene's germline CDR1 is MNHNS and CDR2 SASEGT. CDR3 in amino acids: CASSETGTYYGYTF. The DNA of the CDR3 is TGTGCCAGCAGTGAAACCGGGACATATTATGGCTACACCTTC.

J is TRBJ1-5 and V is TRBV2, with TRBD1 matching 8 bases. The CDR3 sequence is 15 residues long. Germline CDR1 and CDR2: SNHLY and FYNNEI. J gave up 1 base and V 7 bases, and 6 bases lay outside the gene matches. Here the CDR3 DNA reads TGTGCCAGCAAAGCCCGGACAGGGAGCAATCAGCCCCAGCATTTT. This translates into CASKARTGSNQPQHF.

The chain is built from TRBV20-1 and TRBJ2-5; 9 bases line up with TRBD2. Germline loops: CDR1 DFQATT, CDR2 SNEGSKA (reference sequence). This CDR3 comprises 16 residues. V was clipped by 3 bases and J by 3 bases; unmatched bases: 11. The CDR3 region has the DNA TGCAGTGCTAGTCCTATTGTAGCGGGGGCCGAAGAGACCCAGTACTTC. This gives the protein CSASPIVAGAEETQYF.